This is a list of T cell receptor beta chains from one sample in a study of shared clonotypes between healthy human individuals. The protocol was immunoSEQ multiplex PCR, while the TCRdb copy is restricted to in-frame clones and leaves out a portion. This sample carries 2 million to 2.5 million clones, 90% to 97% of them seen once, and the ten largest clones take roughly 0.13%. Sequencing was performed on naive CD4+ T cells sorted from blood. The receptors stem from a man between 18 and 35 years old in good health. CDR3s include the opening cysteine and the closing phenylalanine or tryptophan. The D gene is left open where the match is weak. The listing skips clone size in some rows; elsewhere it reads once, few, many or a size class.

size | J | V | D | CDR3 | DNA
- | TRBJ2-1 | TRBV5-1 | - | CASHRGSSYNEQFF | TGCGCCAGCCACCGGGGGAGCTCCTACAATGAGCAGTTCTTC
- | TRBJ2-7 | TRBV11-2 | - | CASSLGVGAYEQYF | TGTGCCAGCAGCTTAGGAGTTGGAGCCTACGAGCAGTACTTC
- | TRBJ2-7 | TRBV11-2 | - | CASISPSNGEQYF | TGTGCCAGCATCTCCCCGTCGAATGGGGAGCAGTACTTC
- | TRBJ1-2 | TRBV7-2 | - | CASSPGRGQEGGYTF | TGTGCCAGCAGCCCAGGCCGAGGGCAGGAGGGTGGCTACACCTTC
- | TRBJ2-5 | TRBV5-1 | TRBD2 | CASSLALSSGETQYF | TGCGCCAGCAGCTTGGCCCTCTCTAGCGGAGAGACCCAGTACTTC
once | TRBJ1-2 | TRBV7-2 | - | CASSLQRNYGYTF | TGTGCCAGCAGCCTCCAACGTAACTATGGCTACACCTTC
- | TRBJ1-2 | TRBV2 | - | CASSATGYGYTF | TGTGCCAGCAGTGCGACAGGCTATGGCTACACCTTC
- | TRBJ2-1 | TRBV11-2 | TRBD2 | CASSLALADNEQFF | TGTGCCAGCAGCTTAGCACTAGCGGACAATGAGCAGTTCTTC
- | TRBJ2-5 | TRBV7-2 | - | CASSQSRSGETQYF | TGTGCCAGCAGCCAGAGCAGGAGCGGAGAGACCCAGTACTTC
- | TRBJ1-2 | TRBV6-1 | - | CASSEAVRGYGYTF | TGTGCCAGCAGTGAAGCAGTCCGGGGTTATGGCTACACCTTC
- | TRBJ2-1 | TRBV5-1 | TRBD2 | CASSLVSGSLNEQFF | TGCGCCAGCAGCTTGGTTAGCGGGAGTCTCAATGAGCAGTTCTTC
- | TRBJ2-7 | TRBV6-5 | - | CASSPGQEGYEQYF | TGTGCCAGCAGCCCCGGGCAGGAGGGCTACGAGCAGTACTTC
- | TRBJ2-3 | TRBV11-2 | - | CASSLDGKKDTQYF | TGTGCCAGCAGCTTAGATGGGAAGAAAGATACGCAGTATTTT
- | TRBJ1-5 | TRBV7-9 | - | CASSLGEVGNQPQHF | TGTGCCAGCAGCTTAGGGGAGGTAGGCAATCAGCCCCAGCATTTT
- | TRBJ1-4 | TRBV5-1 | - | CASSLEAGPTNEKLFF | TGCGCCAGCAGCTTGGAGGCGGGTCCAACTAATGAAAAACTGTTTTTT
- | TRBJ2-5 | TRBV25-1 | TRBD1 | CASSEYGRGLVYQETQYF | TGTGCCAGCAGTGAATATGGCAGGGGGCTTGTGTACCAAGAGACCCAGTACTTC
- | TRBJ2-2 | TRBV14 | - | CASSLWGRANTGELFF | TGTGCCAGCAGCCTCTGGGGCCGAGCGAACACCGGGGAGCTGTTTTTT
- | TRBJ2-7 | TRBV19 | - | CASLWAPYEQYF | TGTGCCAGTTTGTGGGCACCTTACGAGCAGTACTTC
- | TRBJ1-1 | TRBV9 | - | CASSVGGGGKNTEAFF | TGTGCCAGCAGCGTAGGAGGGGGAGGGAAAAACACTGAAGCTTTCTTT
once | TRBJ2-6 | TRBV30 | - | CAWRVQTSGANVLTF | TGTGCCTGGAGGGTCCAAACCTCTGGGGCCAACGTCCTGACTTTC
- | TRBJ1-5 | TRBV6-6 | TRBD1 | CASSYGTGNGPQHF | TGTGCCAGCAGTTACGGGACAGGGAACGGGCCCCAGCATTTT
- | TRBJ1-6 | TRBV6-5 | - | CATSRTENSPLHF | TGTGCCACTTCGAGGACAGAGAATTCACCCCTCCACTTT
- | TRBJ1-1 | TRBV27 | - | CASSLSGLMNTEAFF | TGTGCCAGCAGTTTATCTGGGCTCATGAACACTGAAGCTTTCTTT
- | TRBJ2-5 | TRBV4-1 | TRBD1 | CASSQAGTGGQETQYF | TGCGCCAGCAGCCAAGCCGGGACAGGGGGCCAAGAGACCCAGTACTTC
- | TRBJ2-7 | TRBV7-8 | TRBD1 | CASSLGTGRYEQYF | TGTGCCAGCAGCCTCGGGACAGGACGCTACGAGCAGTACTTC
- | TRBJ2-7 | TRBV2 | TRBD1 | CASSRQGPYEQYF | TGTGCCAGCAGTAGACAGGGGCCCTACGAGCAGTACTTC
- | TRBJ1-1 | TRBV11-2 | TRBD1 | CASSLGFSDRLTEAFF | TGTGCCAGCAGCTTAGGTTTTTCGGACAGGCTCACTGAAGCTTTCTTT
- | TRBJ1-6 | TRBV5-1 | - | CASSRGHFGSDSPLHF | TGCGCCAGCAGCAGGGGACACTTTGGTTCGGATTCACCCCTCCACTTT
- | TRBJ2-7 | TRBV21-1 | - | CASSKGETGPPYEQYF | TGTGCCAGCAGCAAAGGGGAGACAGGACCACCCTACGAGCAGTACTTC
- | TRBJ2-7 | TRBV19 | TRBD1 | CASSPPGQDGYEQYF | TGTGCCAGTAGTCCTCCTGGACAGGACGGATACGAGCAGTACTTC
- | TRBJ2-1 | TRBV7-3 | TRBD1 | CASSLKPGQGYNEQFF | TGTGCCAGCAGCTTAAAGCCGGGACAGGGTTACAATGAGCAGTTCTTC
- | TRBJ2-7 | TRBV6-6 | - | CASSYQRSSYEQYF | TGTGCCAGCAGTTACCAGCGGTCCTCCTACGAGCAGTACTTC
- | TRBJ1-4 | TRBV7-8 | - | CASSRDGSAGEKLFF | TGTGCCAGCAGCCGGGACGGGAGTGCGGGTGAAAAACTGTTTTTT
- | TRBJ1-2 | TRBV18 | - | CASSPARDGGYTF | TGTGCCAGCTCACCGGCCAGGGATGGAGGCTACACCTTC
- | TRBJ1-4 | TRBV5-5 | - | CASSLAVEKLFF | TGTGCCAGCAGCTTGGCGGTCGAAAAACTGTTTTTT
- | TRBJ2-5 | TRBV5-6 | - | CASSGETQYF | TGTGCCAGCAGCGGGGAGACCCAGTACTTC
- | TRBJ2-7 | TRBV6-1 | TRBD1 | CASKTGTGAYEQYF | TGTGCCAGCAAAACCGGGACAGGGGCCTACGAGCAGTACTTC
- | TRBJ1-3 | TRBV14 | TRBD1 | CASSQLGQAPGNTIYF | TGTGCCAGCAGCCAATTAGGACAGGCCCCTGGAAACACCATATATTTT
- | TRBJ2-3 | TRBV6-5 | TRBD2 | CASSYQLAGSDTQYF | TGTGCCAGCAGTTACCAGTTAGCGGGATCAGATACGCAGTATTTT
- | TRBJ1-6 | TRBV6-5 | - | CASSGNGYNSPLHF | TGTGCCAGCAGCGGGAACGGTTATAATTCACCCCTCCACTTT
- | TRBJ1-2 | TRBV6-7 | - | CASTAGPPLGSVEDGYTF | TGTGCCAGCACCGCCGGCCCCCCCCTTGGGAGCGTGGAAGATGGCTACACCTTC
- | TRBJ1-6 | TRBV5-1 | - | CASSLLTGYNSPLHF | TGCGCCAGCAGCTTGTTGACAGGCTATAATTCACCCCTCCACTTT
- | TRBJ1-1 | TRBV19 | TRBD1 | CASSILFGTGDTEAFF | TGTGCCAGTAGTATTTTATTCGGGACAGGGGACACTGAAGCTTTCTTT
- | TRBJ1-1 | TRBV28 | - | CASSSPFSGLTEAFF | TGTGCCAGCAGTTCCCCTTTCTCAGGGCTAACTGAAGCTTTCTTT
- | TRBJ2-3 | TRBV29-1 | TRBD1 | CSVVQGALTDTQYF | TGCAGCGTTGTTCAGGGGGCGCTGACAGATACGCAGTATTTT
- | TRBJ1-1 | TRBV5-1 | - | CASSLDGGTNTEAFF | TGCGCCAGCAGCTTGGATGGGGGGACGAACACTGAAGCTTTCTTT
- | TRBJ1-2 | TRBV28 | - | CASSLGVLYGYTF | TGTGCCAGCAGTCTCGGGGTGCTTTATGGCTACACCTTC
- | TRBJ2-5 | TRBV7-2 | - | CASSFQGRETQYF | TGTGCCAGCAGCTTTCAGGGGAGGGAGACCCAGTACTTC
- | TRBJ1-2 | TRBV5-8 | TRBD1 | CASRAGQGANYGYTF | TGTGCCAGCAGGGCGGGACAGGGAGCTAACTATGGCTACACCTTC
- | TRBJ2-4 | TRBV10-2 | - | CASLELAKNIQYF | TGCGCCAGCTTAGAGCTAGCCAAAAACATTCAGTACTTC
- | TRBJ1-5 | TRBV6-5 | - | CASRSAEASNQPQHF | TGTGCCAGCAGGAGCGCGGAGGCAAGCAATCAGCCCCAGCATTTT
once | TRBJ1-1 | TRBV6-6 | - | CASTLEAEAFF | TGTGCCAGCACCTTGGAGGCTGAAGCTTTCTTT
- | TRBJ1-2 | TRBV6-5 | TRBD1 | CAGVGQGIDGYTF | TGTGCCGGCGTAGGACAGGGCATAGATGGCTACACCTTC
- | TRBJ1-2 | TRBV9 | - | CASSVEAVSLAPGYTF | TGTGCCAGCAGCGTAGAGGCCGTATCTCTCGCGCCTGGCTACACCTTC
- | TRBJ1-2 | TRBV5-4 | TRBD1 | CASSLRTGRGYTF | TGTGCCAGCAGCCTCAGGACAGGGAGAGGCTACACCTTC
- | TRBJ2-1 | TRBV7-2 | - | CASSLGESSYNEQFF | TGTGCCAGCAGCTTGGGGGAGAGCTCCTACAATGAGCAGTTCTTC
- | TRBJ1-4 | TRBV15 | - | CATSRGQGATNEKLFF | TGTGCCACCAGCAGAGGGCAGGGCGCAACTAATGAAAAACTGTTTTTT
- | TRBJ2-1 | TRBV7-3 | - | CASSLGREAGNEQFF | TGTGCCAGCAGCTTGGGCAGGGAGGCAGGGAATGAGCAGTTCTTC